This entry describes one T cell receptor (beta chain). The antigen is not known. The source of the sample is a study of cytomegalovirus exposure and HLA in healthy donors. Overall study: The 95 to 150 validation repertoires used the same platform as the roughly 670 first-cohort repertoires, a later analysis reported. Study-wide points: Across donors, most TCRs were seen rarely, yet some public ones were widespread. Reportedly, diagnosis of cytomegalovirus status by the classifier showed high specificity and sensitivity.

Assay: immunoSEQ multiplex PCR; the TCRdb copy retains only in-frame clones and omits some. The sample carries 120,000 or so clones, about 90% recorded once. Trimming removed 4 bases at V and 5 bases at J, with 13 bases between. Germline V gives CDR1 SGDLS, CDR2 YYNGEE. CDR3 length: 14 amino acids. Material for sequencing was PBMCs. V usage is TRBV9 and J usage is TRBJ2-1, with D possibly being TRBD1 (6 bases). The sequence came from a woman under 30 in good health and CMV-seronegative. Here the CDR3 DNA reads TGTGCCAGCAGCCCCCTACAGGGAAACAATGAGCAGTTCTTC. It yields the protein CASSPLQGNNEQFF.